The present T cell receptor beta chain was sequenced within a study of T-cell memory formation after mild COVID-19. About the study: TCR clusters were mostly confined to one donor each.

TCRdb passed the 5' RACE reads through MiXCR, listing each CDR3 protein once. The table has roughly 410,000 distinct CDR3 sequences, 20% to 25% seen once. As for this clonotype: Its target is not known.

General observations from the study: Pre-infection memory showed some responding clones, and this suggested that cross-reactive memory joined. Specificity for SARS-CoV-2 was not confirmed among the second-wave clones peaking on day 37.

The origin of this receptor is an adult woman who had mild COVID-19 (a few samples of this study predate the infection). Cell type and time point are not known. Sample: PBMCs or a T cell subset sorted from them (not recorded which).

CDR3 nucleotide sequence: TGTGCCAGCAGTTTCTTTGTCAACTCCTACGAGCAGTACTTC. This codes for CASSFFVNSYEQYF. This chain joins TRBV12-3 or TRBV12-4 and TRBJ2-7; D is undetermined. V lost 3 bases and J 0 bases, leaving 9 bases between the germline ends. The CDR3 has 14 amino acids.